The 17 T cell receptor beta chains below come from one sample, sequenced in a study of CD8+ T cells in alopecia areata. RNA was extracted and reverse transcribed into cDNA as the sequencing template. TCRdb's copy holds only in-frame clones and misses some; the assay was immunoSEQ multiplex PCR. The sample has about 280,000 clones, 58% seen once; the top ten hold under 2%. Treatment noted: oral pan-JAK inhibitor, 5-10 mg twice daily. The sample in question was CD4+ T cells sorted from blood, obtained at week 24, from a patient treated with tofacitinib. The receptors derive from a human donor with alopecia areata.

This clone was counted only a few times. The chain uses TRBV6-1 and TRBJ2-6; tentatively, D is TRBD1 or TRBD2 (5 bases each). The CDR3 totals 16 residues. CDR1 and CDR2 from the germline V gene are MNHNS and SASEGT. Trimming stripped 0 bases from V and 2 bases from J, with 8 bases between. In DNA, the CDR3 is TGTGCCAGCAGTGAAGCGGGGCGGGCTGGGGCCAACGTCCTGACTTTC. It specifies CASSEAGRAGANVLTF.

The chain employs TRBV18 and TRBJ2-5; D is uncertain. The CDR3 totals 12 residues. Germline CDR1 KGHSH, CDR2 LQKENI. V was trimmed by 8 bases and J by 5 bases, leaving 12 bases between them. CDR3 residues: CASARERETQYF. As DNA, the CDR3 is TGTGCCAGCGCCCGCGAAAGGGAGACCCAGTACTTC.

This CDR3 reads CASSSQGAAGLSYNEQFF. In DNA form, the CDR3 reads TGTGCCAGCAGCTCACAGGGGGCTGCGGGGCTCTCCTACAATGAGCAGTTCTTC. The J gene is TRBJ2-1, the V gene TRBV7-9; 9 nucleotides match TRBD1. CDR3 size: 18 residues. J gave up 0 bases and V 4 bases, and 10 bases lay outside the gene matches. Per germline, CDR1 SEHNR and CDR2 FQNEAQ (reference sequence).

This chain joins TRBV4-1 and TRBJ1-3; D is perhaps TRBD1 (5 bases). V was shortened by 1 base and J by 0 bases, with 16 bases between the two germline ends. Germline CDR1 MGHRA, CDR2 YSYEKL. The CDR3 is 18 residues long. The CDR3 reads CASSQVLGTASSGNTIYF. The CDR3 DNA is TGCGCCAGCAGCCAAGTCTTAGGGACCGCGAGCTCTGGAAACACCATATATTTT.

The sample holds a few counts of this clone. The same CDR3 can be traced to other DNA sequences in this sample. The V gene is TRBV29-1, the J gene TRBJ2-1; TRBD2 aligns across 15 bases. Germline loops: CDR1 SQVTM, CDR2 ANQGSEA. The junction had 4 bases not matched to a gene; V was cut back by 6 bases and J by 1 base. The CDR3 spans 16 residues. The DNA of the CDR3 is TGCAGCGTCGCCGGGACTAGCGGGGGGTCCTACAATGAGCAGTTCTTC. Its translation: CSVAGTSGGSYNEQFF.

The V call is TRBV29-1, the J call TRBJ1-2; weak D call: TRBD1 (6 bases). This CDR3 is built from 13 residues. V lost 3 bases to trimming and J lost 12 bases, with 20 bases between them. The germline V gene has CDR1 SQVTM and CDR2 ANQGSEA. The CDR3 DNA sequence: TGCAGCGTTGAGCCTCGACAGGTCCGAACGCACACCTTC. This translates into CSVEPRQVRTHTF.

This clone came up a few times. The genes are TRBV2 and TRBJ2-3; possibly TRBD2 for D (6 bases). The CDR3 totals 14 residues. The germline V and J ends were trimmed by 11 bases and 0 bases, with 15 bases remaining between them. The germline CDR1 and CDR2 sequences are SNHLY and FYNNEI. The CDR3 DNA follows: TGTGCCTTCCGGGGCGGGGCCAGCACAGATACGCAGTATTTT. It codes for CAFRGGASTDTQYF.

V is TRBV7-9 and J is TRBJ2-7; D is undetermined. V lost 5 bases to trimming and J lost 7 bases, with 9 bases between them. Germline V gives CDR1 SEHNR, CDR2 FQNEAQ (reference sequence). This CDR3 has 11 residues. The CDR3 nucleotides are TGTGCCAGCAGCCCCCGACAAGAGCAGTACTTC. This translates into CASSPRQEQYF.

This rearrangement joins TRBV5-1 to TRBJ2-7; no reliable D call. This CDR3 has 12 amino acids. Germline loops: CDR1 SGHRS, CDR2 YFSETQ. The V and J ends lost 5 bases and 1 base respectively, with 7 bases between them. The CDR3 loop is CASRIGSYEQYF. The CDR3 DNA reads TGCGCCAGCAGGATAGGGTCCTACGAGCAGTACTTC.

This sequence joins TRBV4-1 and TRBJ2-6; D gene uncertain. Germline CDR1 is MGHRA and CDR2 is YSYEKL. V was trimmed by 0 bases and J by 0 bases, leaving 6 bases between them. CDR3 size: 16 residues. For the CDR3, the DNA is TGCGCCAGCAGCCAAGATGCCGGCTCTGGGGCCAACGTCCTGACTTTC. Encoded protein: CASSQDAGSGANVLTF.

The V and J genes are TRBV5-6 and TRBJ1-2; TRBD1 matches 8 bases. The CDR3 contains 13 residues. Trimming removed 4 bases from V and 4 bases from J; junction bases left unmatched: 3. Germline V gene sequence: CDR1 SGHDT, CDR2 YYEEEE. CDR3: CASSDRGAYGYTF. DNA of the CDR3: TGTGCCAGCAGCGACAGGGGAGCCTATGGCTACACCTTC. The full variable domain, with the rest looked up from reference TRBV5-6 and TRBJ1-2, is DAGVTQSPTHLIKTRGQQVTLRCSPKSGHDTVSWYQQALGQGPQFIFQYYEEEERQRGNFPDRFSGHQFPNYSSELNVNALLLGDSALYLCASSDRGAYGYTFGSGTRLTVV.

This chain uses TRBV5-1 with TRBJ2-5; D possibly matches TRBD1 or TRBD2 (5 bases each). CDR3 length equals 14 residues. Trimming removed 4 bases at V and 3 bases at J, with 13 bases between. Germline values: CDR1 SGHRS, CDR2 YFSETQ. The CDR3 DNA is TGCGCCAGCAGCCCTGAATTGGGGGAAGAGACCCAGTACTTC. Residues: CASSPELGEETQYF.

The V gene is TRBV18, the J gene TRBJ1-1; 7 nucleotides align to TRBD1. V shed 3 bases, J shed 3 bases, and the junction held 7 bases outside the gene matches. CDR1 KGHSH and CDR2 LQKENI come from the germline V gene. The CDR3 runs to 15 residues. The CDR3 spells CASSPGGQRHTEAFF. The CDR3 nucleotides are TGTGCCAGCTCACCTGGGGGACAGCGTCACACTGAAGCTTTCTTT.

This clone appeared once. This chain uses TRBV5-1 with TRBJ1-2; D possibly corresponds to TRBD1 (5 bases). Deletions cut 3 bases from V and 5 bases from J, with 17 bases between. This CDR3 spans 15 amino acids. Per the germline V gene, CDR1 is SGHRS and CDR2 is YFSETQ. As DNA, the CDR3 is TGCGCCAGCAGCTCCGACAGACCCATAGGTTATGGCTACACCTTC. Translating gives CASSSDRPIGYGYTF. Complete variable domain (other parts from reference TRBV5-1 and TRBJ1-2): KAGVTQTPRYLIKTRGQQVTLSCSPISGHRSVSWYQQTPGQGLQFLFEYFSETQRNKGNFPGRFSGRQFSNSRSEMNVSTLELGDSALYLCASSSDRPIGYGYTFGSGTRLTVV.

This clone was recorded only once. The chain employs TRBV29-1 and TRBJ2-7; 8 nucleotides line up with TRBD1. CDR1 is SQVTM and CDR2 is ANQGSEA in the germline V gene. V shed 7 bases and J 0 bases; nucleotides not matched to a gene: 5. The CDR3 runs 13 residues. In DNA form, the CDR3 reads TGCAGCGCGCGGGACAGGTTCTCCTACGAGCAGTACTTC. It yields the protein CSARDRFSYEQYF.

This clone was counted once. This sequence joins TRBV2 and TRBJ2-4; 9 bases align to TRBD1. The CDR3 totals 14 residues. The V gene end was trimmed by 6 bases and the J gene end by 2 bases; junction bases not matched to a gene: 2. Per the germline V gene, CDR1 is SNHLY and CDR2 is FYNNEI. The CDR3 loop reads CASRDRGTKNIQYF. The CDR3 nucleotides are TGTGCCAGCAGGGACAGGGGAACCAAAAACATTCAGTACTTC.

The chain couples TRBV15 to TRBJ2-7; the D is unclear. Between the trimmed V and J ends, which lost 5 bases and 2 bases, there was a span of 22 bases. Per germline, CDR1 LNHNV and CDR2 YYDKDF (reference sequence). The CDR3 runs 17 residues. CDR3 sequence (DNA): TGTGCCACCAGCCAGGCAACGGTGTTAAGCCTAACCTACGAGCAGTACTTC. Protein product: CATSQATVLSLTYEQYF.